One sample yielded the 28 T cell receptor beta chains listed below, sequenced in a study of cytomegalovirus exposure and HLA in healthy donors. Primers: 60 Vbeta forward and 13 Jbeta reverse. Data came from immunoSEQ multiplex PCR; TCRdb stores just in-frame clones and leaves some out. The data hold under 100,000 clones, with 55% to 75% observed a single time. Sequencing used PBMCs. The receptors shown here come from a woman aged 45-65 years in good health and CMV-seropositive.

This clone was seen a handful of times. V gene TRBV4-1 combines with J gene TRBJ2-5; maybe TRBD2 (6 bases). Germline V gene sequence: CDR1 MGHRA, CDR2 YSYEKL. With 7 bases removed from V and 2 bases from J, the gap between germline ends came to 26 bases. The CDR3 totals 18 residues. The CDR3 sequence is CASTSRWGGVPEQETQYF. In DNA, the CDR3 is TGCGCCAGCACCTCACGGTGGGGCGGGGTTCCCGAACAAGAGACCCAGTACTTC.

The chain recombines TRBV4-3 with TRBJ1-3; a possible D gene is TRBD1 (5 bases). The CDR3 has 15 residues. Trimming shortened V by 4 bases and J by 7 bases, and 17 bases separated the two germline ends. CDR1 and CDR2 from the germline V gene are LGHNA and YSLEER. The CDR3 sequence is CASSPAGGLPNTIYF. In nucleotides, the CDR3 is TGCGCCAGCAGCCCCGCGGGGGGACTTCCCAACACCATATATTTT.

The rearrangement joins TRBV2 to TRBJ2-3; 8 bases map to TRBD1. In germline, CDR1 is SNHLY, CDR2 FYNNEI. The J segment lost 4 bases and the V segment lost 7 bases, leaving 7 bases of the junction unmatched. The CDR3 length is 14 residues. CDR3 bases: TGTGCCAGCAATCCCGGACAGGGATCAGATACGCAGTATTTT. It encodes CASNPGQGSDTQYF.

The chain carries TRBV7-9 and TRBJ1-6, with D perhaps matching TRBD1 (5 bases). The CDR3 length is 15 residues. Germline V gene lookup returns CDR1 SEHNR and CDR2 FQNEAQ (reference sequence). Trimming took off 1 base at V and 7 bases at J, with 11 bases between the two ends. The CDR3 reads CASSLVGGENSPLHF. CDR3 coding DNA: TGTGCCAGCAGCTTAGTGGGGGGGGAAAATTCACCCCTCCACTTT.

This clone came up a few times. The chain joins TRBV9 to TRBJ2-1; 14 bases map to TRBD2. CDR1 and CDR2 from the germline V gene are SGDLS and YYNGEE. The CDR3 is 20 residues long. The V segment lost 3 bases and the J segment 1 base; nucleotides outside the gene matches: 12. The CDR3 protein is CASSGRLAGGPSISYNEQFF. DNA for the CDR3: TGTGCCAGCAGCGGGAGACTAGCGGGAGGGCCGAGTATATCCTACAATGAGCAGTTCTTC.

The V call is TRBV11-2, the J call TRBJ2-1; D not resolved. The CDR3 runs to 13 residues. Germline loops: CDR1 SGHAT, CDR2 FQNNGV. V was clipped by 5 bases and J by 7 bases, with 12 bases between them. The CDR3 loop is CASSPVERNEQFF. The CDR3 region has the DNA TGTGCCAGCAGCCCCGTGGAGAGAAATGAGCAGTTCTTC.

The chain uses TRBV5-6 and TRBJ2-3; D not certain. V lost 2 bases to trimming and J lost 2 bases, with 9 bases between them. Germline assignment: CDR1 SGHDT and CDR2 YYEEEE. This CDR3 contains 14 residues. The CDR3 region is CASSFGQITDTQYF. CDR3 in DNA: TGTGCCAGCAGCTTTGGGCAGATCACAGATACGCAGTATTTT. The full variable domain, in which reference TRBV5-6 and TRBJ2-3 provide the parts outside the CDR3, is DAGVTQSPTHLIKTRGQQVTLRCSPKSGHDTVSWYQQALGQGPQFIFQYYEEEERQRGNFPDRFSGHQFPNYSSELNVNALLLGDSALYLCASSFGQITDTQYFGPGTRLTVL.

The CDR3 loop reads CASGQGGQRGLYEQYF. CDR3 sequence (DNA): TGTGCCAGCGGGCAAGGGGGACAGCGAGGCCTCTACGAGCAGTACTTC. The chain employs TRBV28 and TRBJ2-7; TRBD1 agrees at 7 bases. Germline V lookup: CDR1 MDHEN, CDR2 SYDVKM. This CDR3 is built from 16 residues. Trimming took 8 bases from V and 3 from J; bases not matched to a gene: 16.

This chain links TRBV27 with TRBJ2-5; perhaps TRBD1 as D (6 bases). Looked up from germline, CDR1 is MNHEY and CDR2 is SMNVEV (reference sequence). Trimming removed 7 bases at V and 1 base at J, with 25 bases between. The CDR3 loop spans 18 amino acids. This CDR3 is CASKGMRRTAWPQETQYF. CDR3 bases: TGTGCCAGCAAGGGGATGAGGAGGACAGCCTGGCCCCAAGAGACCCAGTACTTC.

V usage is TRBV19 and J usage is TRBJ2-7, with D perhaps matching TRBD2 (5 bases). Looked up from germline, CDR1 is LNHDA and CDR2 is SQIVND (reference sequence). V was trimmed by 2 bases and J by 2 bases, leaving 10 bases between them. This CDR3 has 14 residues. The CDR3 bases are TGTGCCAGTAGTATAAGTCGGGGAACCTACGAGCAGTACTTC. This codes for CASSISRGTYEQYF.

The J gene is TRBJ2-1, the V gene TRBV6-1, with 9 nucleotides matching TRBD2. Germline-derived CDR1 and CDR2 are MNHNS and SASEGT. The CDR3 runs to 15 residues. Trimming removed 4 bases from V and 2 bases from J; junction bases left unmatched: 3. In DNA, the CDR3 is TGTGCCAGCAGTGTGCGGGAGGGTGCCTACAATGAGCAGTTCTTC. The encoded protein is CASSVREGAYNEQFF.

The chain recombines TRBV2 with TRBJ1-1, with 7 positions matching TRBD1. There are 17 residues in the CDR3. Trimming at V came to 5 bases and at J to 2 bases, leaving 14 bases not matched to a gene. Germline V lookup: CDR1 SNHLY, CDR2 FYNNEI. DNA for the CDR3: TGTGCCAGCAGTCTTTCTTCCTCCGGGACAGCAAACACTGAAGCTTTCTTT. Protein sequence: CASSLSSSGTANTEAFF.

The chain combines TRBV6-1 with TRBJ2-7, with D possibly TRBD1 on 6 matching bases. CDR3 length: 14 amino acids. Germline CDR1 is MNHNS and CDR2 is SASEGT. V was pared by 7 bases and J by 0 bases, with 13 bases between. Written as DNA, the CDR3 is TGTGCCAGCACCGGGACAATACTCTCCTACGAGCAGTACTTC. Its protein product is CASTGTILSYEQYF.

The gene calls are TRBV29-1 and TRBJ2-2, with no clear D. Germline CDR1 is SQVTM and CDR2 is ANQGSEA. Trimming removed 3 bases from V and 3 bases from J, with 11 bases in between. The CDR3 loop spans 14 amino acids. Here the CDR3 reads CSVDVGSHTGELFF. CDR3 nucleotides: TGCAGCGTTGATGTCGGGTCACACACCGGGGAGCTGTTTTTT.

This chain uses TRBV19 with TRBJ1-2; 10 positions agree with TRBD1. J was trimmed by 9 bases and V by 3 bases; bases with no gene match: 10. Germline V gene sequence: CDR1 LNHDA, CDR2 SQIVND (reference sequence). This CDR3 region has 15 residues. This CDR3 is CASSIERGTGDSYTF. The CDR3, as DNA: TGTGCCAGTAGTATTGAGAGGGGGACAGGGGACAGCTACACCTTC.

The chain has TRBV7-2 and TRBJ2-5; weak D call: TRBD2 (5 bases). V was shortened by 5 bases and J by 5 bases, with 15 bases between the two germline ends. Germline CDR1 is SGHTA and CDR2 is FQGNSA. This CDR3 spans 14 amino acids. CDR3 bases: TGTGCCAGCAGCCCGGGGTGGGCGACGGAGACCCAGTACTTC. It codes for CASSPGWATETQYF.

This clone was detected only a few times. This sequence joins TRBV27 and TRBJ2-3; 7 bases are a match to TRBD2. Trimming removed 6 bases from V and 2 bases from J; junction bases left unmatched: 11. The CDR3 is 16 residues long. Germline CDR1 reads MNHEY; CDR2 reads SMNVEV (reference sequence). The CDR3 spells CASSRGVGLDTDTQYF. CDR3 DNA sequence: TGTGCCAGCAGCCGGGGGGTGGGACTTGACACAGATACGCAGTATTTT.

The chain has TRBV28 and TRBJ2-1; a possible D gene is TRBD2 (5 bases). CDR3 length: 14 amino acids. V lost 5 bases and J 10 bases, leaving 18 bases between the germline ends. Germline loops: CDR1 MDHEN, CDR2 SYDVKM. This CDR3 is CASSPSGSRNEQFF. The CDR3 region has the DNA TGTGCCAGCAGTCCCTCGGGGAGTCGGAACGAGCAGTTCTTC.

The chain combines TRBV2 with TRBJ2-1; 8 bases line up with TRBD2. Germline trimming cut 10 bases from V and 0 bases from J; bases unmatched to any gene: 5. CDR3 length: 14 residues. The germline CDR1 and CDR2 sequences are SNHLY and FYNNEI. The CDR3 DNA reads as TGTGCCACCGCACGGGGGGGCTCCTACAATGAGCAGTTCTTC. Amino acid sequence: CATARGGSYNEQFF. The whole variable domain, filled in from reference TRBV2 and TRBJ2-1, reads EPEVTQTPSHQVTQMGQEVILRCVPISNHLYFYWYRQILGQKVEFLVSFYNNEISEKSEIFDDQFSVERPDGSNFTLKIRSTKLEDSAMYFCATARGGSYNEQFFGPGTRLTVL.

Regarding this clone: At one of its ends the junction is not consistent with the germline gene, which may arise from a read error. This same CDR3 is encoded by further DNA sequences in the sample. The V gene is TRBV5-1, the J gene TRBJ2-5; D remains ambiguous. The CDR3 consists of 12 residues. Germline values: CDR1 SGHRS, CDR2 YFSETQ. The CDR3 nucleotides are TGCGCTAGCAGCTCGTCCCAAGAGACCCAGTACTTC. It translates to CASSSSQETQYF.

The rearrangement uses TRBV14 and TRBJ2-5, with a weak D call TRBD2 (7 bases). CDR1 and CDR2 (germline): SGHDN, FVKESK. This CDR3 is 15 amino acids long. Trimming cost V 1 base and J 4 bases, with 13 bases left between them. Here the CDR3 DNA reads TGTGCCAGCAGCCAAGCTTCGGGGGGCCGAGAGACCCAGTACTTC. Its translation: CASSQASGGRETQYF. Variable domain in full (rest from reference TRBV14 and TRBJ2-5): EAGVTQFPSHSVIEKGQTVTLRCDPISGHDNLYWYRRVMGKEIKFLLHFVKESKQDESGMPNNRFLAERTGGTYSTLKVQPAELEDSGVYFCASSQASGGRETQYFGPGTRLLVL.

V is TRBV5-4 and J is TRBJ2-1, with D possibly being TRBD2 (6 bases). The CDR3 totals 15 residues. V lost 3 bases, J lost 7 bases, and 17 bases lay in between. Germline V CDR1 and CDR2: SGHNT, YYREEE (reference sequence). The CDR3 is CASSSLRDLRNEQFF. The CDR3 bases are TGTGCCAGCAGCTCGCTGCGGGACCTACGGAATGAGCAGTTCTTC.

This CDR3 reads CSADWPDTQYF. DNA for the CDR3: TGCAGTGCTGACTGGCCAGATACGCAGTATTTT. The genes are TRBV20-1 and TRBJ2-3; unclear D gene. The CDR3 covers 11 residues. Trimming took off 5 bases at V and 4 bases at J, with 7 bases between the two ends. The V gene's germline CDR1 is DFQATT and CDR2 SNEGSKA (reference sequence).

The sample holds a few counts of this clone. V is TRBV5-5 and J is TRBJ1-5, with D perhaps matching TRBD1 (6 bases). The CDR3 is made up of 16 amino acids. Germline V gene data show CDR1 as SGHKS and CDR2 as YYEKEE (reference sequence). Trimming stripped 4 bases from V and 8 bases from J, with 22 bases between. The CDR3 DNA is TGTGCCAGCAGCCCGCGGGGTGTCGGGGGGCTCGAGCCCCAGCATTTT. It is translated as CASSPRGVGGLEPQHF.

This clone was counted a few times. V is TRBV6-5 and J is TRBJ1-3, with TRBD1 identical over 10 bases. Germline-derived CDR1 and CDR2 are MNHEY and SVGAGI. This CDR3 is 16 amino acids long. With V trimmed by 4 bases and J by 2 bases, 5 bases remained unmatched. CDR3: CASSLGQGTAGNTIYF. The CDR3 DNA is TGTGCCAGCAGTTTGGGACAGGGGACTGCTGGAAACACCATATATTTT.

The V call is TRBV7-9, the J call TRBJ1-1; maybe TRBD1 (6 bases). V was clipped by 0 bases and J by 5 bases, with 16 bases between them. This CDR3 is 16 amino acids long. The germline V gene encodes CDR1 SEHNR and CDR2 FQNEAQ (reference sequence). CDR3 sequence reads: CASSLASIGQSTEAFF. As DNA, the CDR3 is TGTGCCAGCAGCTTAGCCTCCATCGGACAGTCGACTGAAGCTTTCTTT.

The chain combines TRBV29-1 with TRBJ1-5; D is uncertain. The CDR3 spans 13 residues. The germline V gene has CDR1 SQVTM and CDR2 ANQGSEA. V dropped 5 bases and J dropped 4 bases, with 12 bases sitting between them. CDR3: CSVKTSKNQPQHF. CDR3 DNA: TGCAGCGTTAAAACGTCTAAGAATCAGCCCCAGCATTTT.

The chain couples TRBV9 to TRBJ2-1, with 10 bases fitting TRBD1. V shed 2 bases and J 5 bases; nucleotides not matched to a gene: 4. Germline-derived CDR1 and CDR2 are SGDLS and YYNGEE. This CDR3 spans 15 amino acids. DNA for the CDR3: TGTGCCAGCAGCGTGGGACAGGGGACCCACAATGAGCAGTTCTTC. Its translation is CASSVGQGTHNEQFF.